A single sample gave rise to the 10 T cell receptor beta chains below, sequenced in a study of OX40 agonist ivuxolimab in advanced cancers. TCRdb's copy holds only in-frame clones and misses some; the assay was immunoSEQ multiplex PCR. The repertoire consists of tens of thousands of clones, with around 87% occurring once and the leading ten covering about 4.5%. Material: CD4+ or CD8+ T cells sorted from blood, obtained in a trial of the OX40 agonist ivuxolimab. The receptors come from an adult with an advanced solid tumor such as melanoma, head and neck, liver or kidney cancer.

The gene calls are TRBV27 and TRBJ2-1, with 12 positions matching TRBD2. Per the germline V gene, CDR1 is MNHEY and CDR2 is SMNVEV (reference sequence). The V gene end was trimmed by 6 bases and the J gene end by 9 bases; junction bases not matched to a gene: 9. The CDR3 is 15 residues long. CDR3 sequence (DNA): TGTGCCAGCAGACGGACTAGCGGGATCCATAGTGAGCAGTTCTTC. Its translation: CASRRTSGIHSEQFF.

For the CDR3, the DNA is TGTGCCAGTAGTATTGTCCGGAACACTGAAGCTTTCTTT. It codes for CASSIVRNTEAFF. The rearrangement uses TRBV19 and TRBJ1-1; no firm D call. The germline V and J ends were trimmed by 3 bases and 1 base, with 6 bases remaining between them. The V gene's germline CDR1 is LNHDA and CDR2 SQIVND (reference sequence). There are 13 residues in the CDR3.

The chain has TRBV7-2 and TRBJ1-1, with a possible D match to TRBD1 (6 bases). The V gene lost 2 bases and the J gene lost 6 bases, with 10 bases spanning the gap. CDR1 and CDR2 (germline): SGHTA, FQGNSA. CDR3 length equals 13 residues. DNA for the CDR3: TGTGCCAGCAGCTTATGGGGGCGAGCTGAAGCTTTCTTT. Translating it yields CASSLWGRAEAFF.

V and J are TRBV5-1 and TRBJ2-6; tentatively, D is TRBD1 (6 bases). The CDR3 has 15 amino acids. V lost 3 bases and J lost 0, with 7 bases in between. CDR1 and CDR2 (germline): SGHRS, YFSETQ. Written as DNA, the CDR3 is TGCGCCAGCAGCTGGACAGTCTCTGGGGCCAACGTCCTGACTTTC. Its protein is CASSWTVSGANVLTF. Full variable domain (remainder filled in from reference TRBV5-1 and TRBJ2-6): KAGVTQTPRYLIKTRGQQVTLSCSPISGHRSVSWYQQTPGQGLQFLFEYFSETQRNKGNFPGRFSGRQFSNSRSEMNVSTLELGDSALYLCASSWTVSGANVLTFGAGSRLTVL.

This clone came up a few times. The chain is built from TRBV14 and TRBJ1-2; D is unresolved. V lost 6 bases and J 3 bases, leaving 11 bases between the germline ends. Per germline, CDR1 SGHDN and CDR2 FVKESK. The CDR3 sequence is 13 residues long. The CDR3 coding sequence is TGTGCCAGCAGTCGGGCCGGACACTATGGCTACACCTTC. Translated: CASSRAGHYGYTF.

This chain uses TRBV6-6 with TRBJ2-2; 10 bases fit TRBD2. Losses at the gene ends were 5 bases for V and 1 base for J; bases not matched to a gene: 4. The CDR3 extends over 16 amino acids. CDR1 and CDR2 (germline): MNHNY, SVGAGI (reference sequence). The CDR3 sequence is CASSRLAGGNTGELFF. The CDR3 DNA reads TGTGCCAGCAGTCGCTTAGCGGGAGGGAACACCGGGGAGCTGTTTTTT.

The chain uses TRBV11-1 and TRBJ1-1; D remains ambiguous. There are 14 residues in the CDR3. The V gene lost 3 bases and the J gene lost 4 bases, with 12 bases spanning the gap. Germline CDR1 SGHAT, CDR2 FQDESV (reference sequence). This CDR3 reads CASSFGVGSTEAFF. The CDR3 DNA sequence: TGTGCCAGCAGCTTTGGGGTAGGGTCCACTGAAGCTTTCTTT.

The genes are TRBV7-2 and TRBJ2-2; TRBD2 is a possible D gene (6 bases). V was clipped by 5 bases and J by 1 base, with 11 bases between them. Germline CDR1 reads SGHTA; CDR2 reads FQGNSA. This CDR3 is 15 amino acids long. For the CDR3, the DNA is TGTGCCAGCAGCCCTAGCGTATTGAACACCGGGGAGCTGTTTTTT. This codes for CASSPSVLNTGELFF.

This clone was counted only a few times. This chain uses TRBV21-1 with TRBJ1-5; the table names TRBD1, a call not compared with the DNA. TRBV21-1 is annotated as a pseudogene. This CDR3 has 16 amino acids. CDR3: CASSPGQFYSNQPQHF. The CDR3 bases are TGTGCCAGCAGCCCCGGACAGTTTTATAGCAATCAGCCCCAGCATTTT.

The chain recombines TRBV19 with TRBJ1-5; no clear D. With 3 bases removed from V and 1 base from J, the gap between germline ends came to 10 bases. Germline assignment: CDR1 LNHDA and CDR2 SQIVND (reference sequence). The CDR3 contains 15 residues. The CDR3 DNA reads TGTGCCAGTAGTATGGTAGGAGCGAGCAATCAGCCCCAGCATTTT. Protein product: CASSMVGASNQPQHF.